This TCR beta chain emerged from a study of control samples from healthy donors and cancer patients. Per germline, CDR1 SGHDT and CDR2 YYEEEE. The V end lost 3 bases, the J end lost 0 bases, and 9 bases lay between the germline ends. The CDR3 consists of 15 residues. Libraries were prepared by immunoSEQ multiplex PCR; TCRdb keeps only in-frame clonotypes and omits some of them. The sample contains roughly 88,000 clones, around 85% of which appear only once. Sequencing was carried out using blood. This clonotype was obtained from a man aged 25-45 years in good health. This chain connects TRBV5-6 to TRBJ1-4; D call uncertain. In DNA, the CDR3 is TGTGCCAGCAGCTCAACGGGCGCAACTAATGAAAAACTGTTTTTT. This translates into CASSSTGATNEKLFF. Full variable domain (remainder filled in from reference TRBV5-6 and TRBJ1-4): DAGVTQSPTHLIKTRGQQVTLRCSPKSGHDTVSWYQQALGQGPQFIFQYYEEEERQRGNFPDRFSGHQFPNYSSELNVNALLLGDSALYLCASSSTGATNEKLFFGSGTQLSVL.